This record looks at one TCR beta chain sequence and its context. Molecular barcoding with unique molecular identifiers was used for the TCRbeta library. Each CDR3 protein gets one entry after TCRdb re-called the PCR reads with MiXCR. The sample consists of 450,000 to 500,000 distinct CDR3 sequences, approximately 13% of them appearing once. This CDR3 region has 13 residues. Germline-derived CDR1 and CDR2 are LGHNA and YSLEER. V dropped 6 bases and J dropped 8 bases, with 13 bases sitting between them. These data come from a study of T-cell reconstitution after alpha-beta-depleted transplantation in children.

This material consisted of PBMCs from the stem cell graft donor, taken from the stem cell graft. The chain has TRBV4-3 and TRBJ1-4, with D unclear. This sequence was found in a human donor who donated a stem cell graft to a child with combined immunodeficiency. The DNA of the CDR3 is TGCGCCAGCAGTGTGGAATTAGGAGAAAAACTGTTTTTT. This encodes CASSVELGEKLFF.